This T cell receptor beta chain appears in the sequencing data of a study of shared clonotypes between healthy human individuals (dated by TCRdb to about 2020). About the investigation overall: The cohort comprised two women and three men aged 18 to 49 years. For each donor, three plates each were used for CD4 naive and CD4 memory, two plates were used for CD8 naive, and one plate was used for CD8 memory. To estimate repertoire size and how much clonotypes are shared between individuals, the study performed deep sequencing of blood TCR repertoires from a few healthy adults. Libraries were prepared and TCR repertoires were sequenced by different laboratories using diverse techniques, in order to increase sequencing depth and limit assay-specific biases. Per donor, leukapheresis produced somewhere between about 0.8 and 9.5 billion PBMCs.

What the authors observed across the whole study: Pairwise subsampling led to the expectation that sequencing depth would affect the degree of clonotype sharing among donors. The small number of donors limited the genetic and exposure-history diversity represented. Clonotypes shared by all four sorted-subset donors showed higher generation probabilities than non-shared clonotypes. Incomplete sequencing was indicated by rarefaction of sorted-subset datasets, despite the large sequencing depth. Roughly 5% of naive CD4, around 4% of naive CD8, 2.3% of memory CD4, and 0.35% to 0.5% of memory CD8 clonotypes were shared across several donors. Sampling was limited to blood, and TCR repertoires in tissue likely differ from TCR repertoires in blood. Naive subsets generally had larger estimated clonotype richness than memory subsets did.

Healthy HIV-negative adults with no recently reported acute infections or vaccinations were included as donors. Only Caucasian adults living in Nashville, Tennessee, USA were represented among the donors. CD4+ T cells were enriched by magnetic negative selection, after which naive cells were positively selected on CD45RA and the negative fraction was taken as the memory subset. After blood collection by leukapheresis, PBMCs were isolated using Ficoll-Histopaque density gradient centrifugation and then cryopreserved in the vapor phase of liquid nitrogen. Purity and quantity of every magnetically sorted T cell population were checked by analytical flow cytometry. Genomic DNA was isolated from every sorted fraction and measured by UV absorbance on a Nanodrop 2000c. Concerning this clone itself: Its binding antigen is unknown. Qualities for individual bases were not recorded, and no much larger clone is one base off.

Using the deep immunoSEQ assay, multiplex PCR amplified TCR CDR3 regions from genomic DNA. Genomic DNA extracted from each cell subset was distributed evenly over all wells of several immunoSEQ 96-well plates, and each plate served as one replicate. For sorted subsets, around 200 ng genomic DNA, equal to 25,000 to 35,000 T cell genomes, was loaded into each replicate PCR. Purified libraries were measured with a Qubit 3.0 fluorometer, size-checked on a Bioanalyzer 2100, and measured again with the KAPA Library Quantification kit. Each immunoSEQ 96-well plate was sequenced on its own single-read 150-cycle Illumina NextSeq 550 flow cell. Per the original workflow: Because the immunoSEQ output included only junctional sequences and no quality scores, the filtering could not be the same as the filtering used for full-length reads. To assign V/J genes and CDR3, sequences were annotated against IMGT germline references using PyIR, a Python wrapper for IgBLAST v1.9. Reads were filtered out if the reads had weak V/J assignments (E-value above 1e-6), no CDR3, stop codons, out-of-frame junctions, or ambiguous translated residues. V3J clonotypes were defined as sequences sharing an identical inferred V gene, J gene, and CDR3 amino acid sequence. The percentage overlap between two repertoires was calculated by dividing the number of shared unique clonotypes by the size of the smaller repertoire. Repertoire richness was assessed with RTK rarefaction, the Chao1 estimator, and Recon v2.1 estimates of unobserved clonotypes. Generation probabilities for all TCRbeta clonotypes obtained by the gDNA method from a handful of donors were computed using OLGA. TCRdb's version of the immuneACCESS table is confined to in-frame rearrangements and falls short of the full clone set. An unresolved V gene accounts for under half of the shortfall where checked; the remainder is of unknown origin. For V, J and clone size, that table is used; D and trimming come from the DNA. The sample includes around 2.3 million clones, with more than 90% observed a single time. The ten largest clonotypes hold roughly 0.13% of the sample.

The sequence came from a man between 18 and 35 years old in good health. The sequencing input was naive CD4+ T cells sorted from blood. What the cell subset or site label conveys for this sample: CD45RA+ positively selected.

This receptor carries the CDR3 CASSLKQGTRSGEQYF. The nucleotides read TGTGCCAGCAGCTTGAAACAAGGAACCAGGTCGGGCGAGCAGTACTTC. Recombination connected TRBV7-9 to TRBJ2-7; the D gene cannot be resolved reliably. The germline V gene (reference sequence) sets CDR1 to SEHNR and CDR2 to FQNEAQ. The CDR3 measures 16 amino acids from cysteine to phenylalanine. The DNA shown is the 48-base CDR3, in frame from base 1. V and J are truncated by 3 bases and 6 bases respectively, leaving an intervening sequence of 21 bases.